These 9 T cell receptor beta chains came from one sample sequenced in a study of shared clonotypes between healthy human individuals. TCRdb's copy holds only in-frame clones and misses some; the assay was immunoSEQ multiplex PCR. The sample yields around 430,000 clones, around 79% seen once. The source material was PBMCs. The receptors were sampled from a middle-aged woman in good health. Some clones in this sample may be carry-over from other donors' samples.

The chain's CDR3 is CASSLGPDTDTQYF. As DNA, the CDR3 is TGCGCCAGCAGCTTGGGTCCAGACACAGATACGCAGTATTTT. The chain carries TRBV5-1 and TRBJ2-3; D is undetermined. There are 14 residues in the CDR3. V lost 0 bases and J 2 bases, leaving 7 bases between the germline ends. Germline CDR1 and CDR2: SGHRS and YFSETQ.

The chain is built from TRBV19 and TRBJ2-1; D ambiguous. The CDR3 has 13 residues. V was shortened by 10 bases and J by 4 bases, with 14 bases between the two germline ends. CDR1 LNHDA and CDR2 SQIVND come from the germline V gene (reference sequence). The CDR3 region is CATLDPNYNEQFF. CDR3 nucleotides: TGTGCCACCCTAGACCCCAATTACAATGAGCAGTTCTTC.

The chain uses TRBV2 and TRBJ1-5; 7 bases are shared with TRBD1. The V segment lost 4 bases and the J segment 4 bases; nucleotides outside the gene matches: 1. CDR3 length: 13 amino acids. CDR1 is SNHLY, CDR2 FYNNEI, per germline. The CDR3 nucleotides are TGTGCCAGCAGTGCGACAGGGAATCAGCCCCAGCATTTT. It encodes CASSATGNQPQHF.

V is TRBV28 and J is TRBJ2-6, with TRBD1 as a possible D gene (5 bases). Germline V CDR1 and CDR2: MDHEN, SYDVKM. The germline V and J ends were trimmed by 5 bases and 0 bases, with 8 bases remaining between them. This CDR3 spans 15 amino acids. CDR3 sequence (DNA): TGTGCCAGCAGTCAGGGCAGCTCTGGGGCCAACGTCCTGACTTTC. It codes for CASSQGSSGANVLTF. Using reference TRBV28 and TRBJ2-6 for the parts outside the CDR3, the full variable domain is DVKVTQSSRYLVKRTGEKVFLECVQDMDHENMFWYRQDPGLGLRLIYFSYDVKMKEKGDIPEGYSVSREKKERFSLILESASTNQTSMYLCASSQGSSGANVLTFGAGSRLTVL.

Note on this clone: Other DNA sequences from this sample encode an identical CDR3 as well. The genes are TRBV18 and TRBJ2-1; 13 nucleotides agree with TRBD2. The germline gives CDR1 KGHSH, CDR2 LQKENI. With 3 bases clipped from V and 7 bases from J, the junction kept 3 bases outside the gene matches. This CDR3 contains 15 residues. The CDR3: CASSPGLAGVNEQFF. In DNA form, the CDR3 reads TGTGCCAGCTCACCCGGACTAGCGGGAGTTAATGAGCAGTTCTTC.

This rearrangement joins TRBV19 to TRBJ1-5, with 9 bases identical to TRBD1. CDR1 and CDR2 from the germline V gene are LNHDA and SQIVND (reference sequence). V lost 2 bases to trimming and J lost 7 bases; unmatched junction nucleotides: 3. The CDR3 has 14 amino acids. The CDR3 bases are TGTGCCAGTAGTATAACAGGGGGCGGACAGCCCCAGCATTTT. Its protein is CASSITGGGQPQHF.

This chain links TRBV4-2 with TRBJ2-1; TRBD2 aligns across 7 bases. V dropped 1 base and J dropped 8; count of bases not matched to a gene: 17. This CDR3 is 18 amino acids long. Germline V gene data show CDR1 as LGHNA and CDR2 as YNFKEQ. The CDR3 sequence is CASSQAGSSGVLADEQFF. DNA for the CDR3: TGTGCCAGCAGCCAAGCAGGGTCTAGCGGTGTCTTGGCTGATGAGCAGTTCTTC.

The CDR3 region has the DNA TGTGCCAGCAGTTTCGTAGCCAAAAACATTCAGTACTTC. This gives the protein CASSFVAKNIQYF. V is TRBV28 and J is TRBJ2-4, with unresolved D. This CDR3 spans 13 amino acids. Trimming took 3 bases from V and 0 from J, leaving 3 bases between them. Germline V gives CDR1 MDHEN, CDR2 SYDVKM.

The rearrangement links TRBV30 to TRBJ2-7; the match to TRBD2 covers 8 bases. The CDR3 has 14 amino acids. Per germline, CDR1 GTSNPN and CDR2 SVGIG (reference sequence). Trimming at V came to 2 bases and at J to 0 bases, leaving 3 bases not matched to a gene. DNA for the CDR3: TGTGCCTGGAGTACTAGCGGTTCCTCCTACGAGCAGTACTTC. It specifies CAWSTSGSSYEQYF.